A single sample is the source of the 22 T cell receptor beta chains below, sequenced in a study of cytomegalovirus exposure and HLA in healthy donors. Primers: 60 Vbeta forward and 13 Jbeta reverse. Produced via immunoSEQ multiplex PCR; TCRdb's table is partial and in-frame only. This repertoire shows fewer than 200,000 clones, roughly 87% found once; its top ten account for over 0.2%. Input material: PBMCs. These receptor sequences come from a girl under two years old in good health and CMV-seronegative.

CDR3 amino acids: CASSILPRGDTQYF. The CDR3 region has the DNA TGTGCCAGTAGCATTCTGCCCCGGGGAGATACGCAGTATTTT. The gene calls are TRBV19 and TRBJ2-3, with a possible D match to TRBD2 (5 bases). Germline loops: CDR1 LNHDA, CDR2 SQIVND (reference sequence). V was pared by 6 bases and J by 5 bases, with 15 bases between. The CDR3 runs 14 residues.

The chain uses TRBV5-6 and TRBJ2-5, with D possibly matching TRBD2 (6 bases). The CDR3 sequence is 15 residues long. Germline CDR1 is SGHDT and CDR2 is YYEEEE. Trimming stripped 3 bases from V and 1 base from J, with 13 bases between. Written as DNA, the CDR3 is TGTGCCAGCAGCTCCCCGGGAGCAACCCAAGAGACCCAGTACTTC. This codes for CASSSPGATQETQYF.

This clone was observed a single time. The chain combines TRBV30 with TRBJ1-2; TRBD1 is a possible D gene (5 bases). The germline CDR1 and CDR2 sequences are GTSNPN and SVGIG (reference sequence). This CDR3 region has 13 residues. Between the trimmed V and J ends, which lost 2 bases and 5 bases, there was a span of 12 bases. The CDR3 DNA reads TGTGCCTGGAGTCGACAGATAACTTATGGCTACACCTTC. Protein sequence: CAWSRQITYGYTF.

The chain combines TRBV5-4 with TRBJ1-1; TRBD1 matches at 8 bases. This CDR3 spans 16 amino acids. V dropped 4 bases and J dropped 0; count of bases not matched to a gene: 8. Germline CDR1 and CDR2: SGHNT and YYREEE (reference sequence). The CDR3 is CASSRQGTSMNTEAFF. The CDR3 nucleotides are TGTGCCAGCAGCCGACAGGGGACCTCTATGAACACTGAAGCTTTCTTT.

This chain joins TRBV7-8 and TRBJ1-4; no firm D call. Trimming pared 1 base from V and 14 bases from J, leaving 14 bases between. CDR3 length: 13 amino acids. The V gene's germline CDR1 is SGHVS and CDR2 FQNEAQ. DNA of the CDR3: TGTGCCAGCAGCTTAGGGAAGTCGGGTGGGCTGTTTTTT. Amino acid sequence: CASSLGKSGGLFF.

The chain links TRBV19 to TRBJ1-5, with D maybe TRBD1 (6 bases). The CDR3 runs to 13 residues. The V gene lost 6 bases and the J gene lost 1 base, with 7 bases spanning the gap. In germline, CDR1 is LNHDA, CDR2 SQIVND (reference sequence). This chain's CDR3 is CASRTGSNQPQHF. The DNA of the CDR3 is TGTGCCAGTAGGACAGGAAGCAATCAGCCCCAGCATTTT.

This chain connects TRBV4-1 to TRBJ2-3, with TRBD1 matching 11 bases. The V gene end was trimmed by 1 base and the J gene end by 3 bases; junction bases not matched to a gene: 6. The CDR3 has 17 amino acids. CDR1 MGHRA and CDR2 YSYEKL come from the germline V gene. DNA for the CDR3: TGCGCCAGCAGCCAAGCCCCCGGACAGGGGGCAACAGATACGCAGTATTTT. As protein: CASSQAPGQGATDTQYF.

The chain uses TRBV10-3 and TRBJ2-1, with 7 bases aligning to TRBD2. This CDR3 has 14 amino acids. Germline values: CDR1 ENHRY, CDR2 SYGVKD. Trimming at V came to 6 bases and at J to 5 bases, leaving 7 bases not matched to a gene. CDR3 sequence: CAISSGVGDNEQFF. The CDR3, as DNA: TGTGCCATCAGCAGCGGGGTAGGGGACAATGAGCAGTTCTTC.

The rearrangement links TRBV27 to TRBJ1-2; D gene uncertain. The CDR3 is 14 residues long. V lost 5 bases and J lost 0, with 10 bases in between. Germline CDR1 MNHEY, CDR2 SMNVEV (reference sequence). DNA of the CDR3: TGTGCCAGCAGTCTTGTCGGTTCTAACTATGGCTACACCTTC. Amino acid sequence: CASSLVGSNYGYTF.

V and J are TRBV5-4 and TRBJ1-4; D possibly corresponds to TRBD1 (5 bases). Between the trimmed V and J ends, which lost 0 bases and 7 bases, there was a span of 10 bases. The V gene's germline CDR1 is SGHNT and CDR2 YYREEE (reference sequence). The CDR3 has 14 residues. CDR3 sequence reads: CASSLEGLLEKLFF. The DNA of the CDR3 is TGTGCCAGCAGCTTGGAGGGACTGCTTGAAAAACTGTTTTTT. Full variable domain (remainder filled in from reference TRBV5-4 and TRBJ1-4): ETGVTQSPTHLIKTRGQQVTLRCSSQSGHNTVSWYQQALGQGPQFIFQYYREEENGRGNFPPRFSGLQFPNYSSELNVNALELDDSALYLCASSLEGLLEKLFFGSGTQLSVL.

This chain uses TRBV9 with TRBJ2-2; TRBD1 agrees at 8 bases. This CDR3 is 14 amino acids long. The V segment lost 3 bases and the J segment 6 bases; nucleotides outside the gene matches: 4. The germline CDR1 and CDR2 sequences are SGDLS and YYNGEE. DNA for the CDR3: TGTGCCAGCAGCGATCAGGGGGCCGCCGGGGAGCTGTTTTTT. It specifies CASSDQGAAGELFF.

The rearrangement links TRBV6-1 to TRBJ1-1; D not certain. Germline V CDR1 and CDR2: MNHNS, SASEGT. V was trimmed by 11 bases and J by 4 bases, leaving 23 bases between them. The CDR3 sequence is 15 residues long. DNA of the CDR3: TGTGCCGCTAAAAAATCCTGGGTAGAGGTCACTGAAGCTTTCTTT. This codes for CAAKKSWVEVTEAFF.

The chain joins TRBV5-6 to TRBJ2-5; perhaps TRBD1 as D (5 bases). The V gene's germline CDR1 is SGHDT and CDR2 YYEEEE. The CDR3 has 13 residues. Trimming took off 2 bases at V and 1 base at J, with 6 bases between the two ends. CDR3 residues: CASSLQAQETQYF. The CDR3 nucleotides read TGTGCCAGCAGCTTACAGGCCCAAGAGACCCAGTACTTC.

On this clone itself: The junction differs from germline at one of its ends, possibly a read error. The CDR3 protein is CSSSPEDNEQYF. CDR3 bases: TGTTCCAGCAGTCCTGAGGATAACGAGCAGTACTTC. The rearrangement joins TRBV7-9 to TRBJ2-7; D remains unclear. The CDR3 runs to 12 residues. CDR1 and CDR2 (germline): SEHNR, FQNEAQ (reference sequence).

Regarding this clone: Mismatch with germline at one junction end may stem from a read error. This sequence joins TRBV7-9 and TRBJ1-1; D is perhaps TRBD1 (5 bases). The CDR3 loop spans 13 amino acids. CDR1 is SEHNR and CDR2 is FQNEAQ in the germline V gene (reference sequence). CDR3 sequence: CSSSVQENTEAFF. DNA of the CDR3: TGTTCCAGCAGCGTACAGGAGAACACTGAAGCTTTCTTT.

The chain combines TRBV5-6 with TRBJ2-7, with D perhaps matching TRBD2 (6 bases). CDR1 and CDR2 from the germline V gene are SGHDT and YYEEEE. The CDR3 contains 13 residues. Trimming took off 4 bases at V and 6 bases at J, with 14 bases between the two ends. CDR3 region: CASSQGLVGEQYF. CDR3 nucleotide sequence: TGTGCCAGCAGCCAGGGACTTGTGGGCGAGCAGTACTTC.

This clone occurred once. The rearrangement uses TRBV7-8 and TRBJ2-5; 10 bases fit TRBD2. J lost 5 bases, V lost 3 bases, and 6 bases had no gene match. CDR1 is SGHVS, CDR2 FQNEAQ, per germline. CDR3 size: 15 residues. The chain's CDR3 is CASSFSAGGYETQYF. For the CDR3, the DNA is TGTGCCAGCAGCTTCTCAGCGGGAGGGTATGAGACCCAGTACTTC.

The genes are TRBV7-8 and TRBJ2-7; TRBD2 agrees at 8 bases. The trim removed 3 bases at V and 3 bases at J, leaving 4 bases unmatched. The CDR3 runs to 14 residues. CDR1 SGHVS and CDR2 FQNEAQ come from the germline V gene. This CDR3 is CASSLTGTSYEQYF. The CDR3 bases are TGTGCCAGCAGCTTGACCGGGACTAGCTACGAGCAGTACTTC.

The chain combines TRBV10-3 with TRBJ2-5; 11 bases align to TRBD2. V lost 0 bases, J lost 3 bases, and 6 bases stayed unmatched. CDR1 is ENHRY and CDR2 is SYGVKD in the germline V gene. This CDR3 is 17 amino acids long. The DNA for the CDR3 is TGTGCCATCAGTGAGTCTAATGGGACTAGCGGAAAAGAGACCCAGTACTTC. Its protein product is CAISESNGTSGKETQYF.

This clone came up once. The chain uses TRBV19 and TRBJ2-1; 13 positions agree with TRBD2. The junction had 6 bases not matched to a gene; V was cut back by 5 bases and J by 5 bases. The CDR3 contains 16 residues. Germline V gives CDR1 LNHDA, CDR2 SQIVND (reference sequence). CDR3 in amino acids: CASSFMGLAGNNEQFF. The CDR3 bases are TGTGCCAGTAGTTTTATGGGACTAGCGGGAAACAATGAGCAGTTCTTC.

This clone has only one observation. J is TRBJ1-6 and V is TRBV18; unclear D gene. The CDR3 contains 13 residues. Trimming removed 6 bases from V and 7 bases from J, with 10 bases in between. The germline gives CDR1 KGHSH, CDR2 LQKENI. The CDR3 sequence is CASSGSLNSPLHF. Written as DNA, the CDR3 is TGTGCCAGCTCGGGCTCCCTCAATTCACCCCTCCACTTT.

The chain combines TRBV13 with TRBJ1-5; perhaps TRBD1 as D (6 bases). This CDR3 spans 12 amino acids. Germline CDR1 PRHDT, CDR2 FYEKMQ (reference sequence). V was shortened by 3 bases and J by 11 bases, with 11 bases between the two germline ends. The CDR3 is CASSLGGRSQHF. DNA for the CDR3: TGTGCCAGCAGCTTGGGGGGGCGATCCCAGCATTTT.